The 12 T cell receptor beta chains presented below share a single source sample, sequenced in a study of patients and donors after allogeneic stem cell transplantation. TCRdb recomputed calls from the RT-PCR reads with MiXCR, one row per CDR3 protein. The data show about 410,000 distinct CDR3 sequences, around 16% seen once. Sequencing used blood, either unsorted or a sorted T cell fraction (not recorded which). These receptors all stem from a human donor who was either an allogeneic HSCT recipient or a stem cell or donor lymphocyte infusion donor (not recorded which). It is not recorded whose cells these are; they may come from a transplant donor.

The genes are TRBV18 and TRBJ2-5, with TRBD1 matching over 7 bases. The ends lost 3 bases at V and 7 bases at J; junction bases unmatched: 11. Germline V gives CDR1 KGHSH, CDR2 LQKENI. The CDR3 covers 15 residues. The CDR3 nucleotides read TGTGCCAGCTCACCGACGACAGGGCCCAAAGTGACCCAGTACTTC. Translation: CASSPTTGPKVTQYF.

The chain combines TRBV7-8 with TRBJ2-2; D is ambiguous. V shed 2 bases and J shed 2 bases, with 6 bases lying between them. Germline V gene data show CDR1 as SGHVS and CDR2 as FQNEAQ. The CDR3 is 14 residues long. This chain's CDR3 is CASSLSPNTGELFF. The CDR3 DNA follows: TGTGCCAGCAGCTTAAGTCCAAACACCGGGGAGCTGTTTTTT.

This clonotype was observed a few times. This chain joins TRBV2 and TRBJ2-5; 7 nucleotides match TRBD1. The CDR3 is made up of 15 amino acids. Germline V CDR1 and CDR2: SNHLY, FYNNEI. V was clipped by 5 bases and J by 5 bases; unmatched bases: 11. CDR3 bases: TGTGCCAGCAGTAAAATGAGGACAGGATGGGAGACCCAGTACTTC. Translation gives CASSKMRTGWETQYF.

This clonotype has ten or more counts. The chain employs TRBV18 and TRBJ2-7; TRBD2 aligns across 8 bases. The CDR3 contains 15 residues. J gave up 0 bases and V 6 bases, and 7 bases lay outside the gene matches. Germline V gene sequence: CDR1 KGHSH, CDR2 LQKENI. CDR3 coding DNA: TGTGCCAGCTCCCCGGGGAGCGGGAGCTCCTACGAGCAGTACTTC. It codes for CASSPGSGSSYEQYF.

This clonotype appeared many times. The chain links TRBV5-1 to TRBJ2-7; 9 positions agree with TRBD1. Germline V lookup: CDR1 SGHRS, CDR2 YFSETQ. V lost 4 bases and J lost 2; bases outside the gene matches: 7. The length of the CDR3 is 15 residues. This CDR3 is CASSQDRGRTYEQYF. In nucleotides, the CDR3 is TGCGCCAGCAGCCAGGACAGGGGACGAACCTACGAGCAGTACTTC.

The V and J genes are TRBV24-1 and TRBJ2-1; D is ambiguous. Germline values: CDR1 KGHDR, CDR2 SFDVKD. This CDR3 has 14 amino acids. Trimming left V 2 bases short and J 8 bases short, with 12 bases between. CDR3 sequence reads: CATSDSNSLYEQFF. CDR3 in DNA: TGTGCCACCAGTGATTCCAACTCGCTCTATGAGCAGTTCTTC.

This clonotype was counted between two and nine times. The rearrangement links TRBV29-1 to TRBJ1-1; 10 nucleotides match TRBD1. After removal of 3 bases from V and 7 bases from J, the junction contained 2 bases not matched to a gene. CDR3 length equals 12 residues. Germline V gives CDR1 SQVTM, CDR2 ANQGSEA. The CDR3 DNA reads as TGCAGCGTTGAGGACAGGGGGTTTGAAGCTTTCTTT. This encodes CSVEDRGFEAFF.

This chain joins TRBV20-1 and TRBJ2-7; TRBD2 matches 9 bases. The germline V gene has CDR1 DFQATT and CDR2 SNEGSKA (reference sequence). The CDR3 has 15 residues. Trimming took 0 bases from V and 4 from J; bases not matched to a gene: 7. The CDR3 coding sequence is TGCAGTGCTAGAGATCTGCTAGCGGGGTCATACGAGCAGTACTTC. Translated: CSARDLLAGSYEQYF.

The chain combines TRBV9 with TRBJ1-5, with TRBD1 identical over 9 bases. CDR1 SGDLS and CDR2 YYNGEE come from the germline V gene. The CDR3 length is 14 residues. V trimming: 3 bases; J trimming: 6 bases; junction bases outside the gene matches: 4. The CDR3 is CASSETGGSQPQHF. The CDR3 nucleotides are TGTGCCAGCAGCGAGACAGGGGGAAGTCAGCCCCAGCATTTT. The whole variable domain, remainder taken from reference TRBV9 and TRBJ1-5, is DSGVTQTPKHLITATGQRVTLRCSPRSGDLSVYWYQQSLDQGLQFLIQYYNGEERAKGNILERFSAQQFPDLHSELNLSSLELGDSALYFCASSETGGSQPQHFGDGTRLSIL.

In this sample, this clonotype turned up many times. The chain employs TRBV7-9 and TRBJ2-3; D may be TRBD1 (5 bases). This CDR3 has 15 residues. CDR1 is SEHNR and CDR2 is FQNEAQ in the germline V gene (reference sequence). Trimming took 5 bases from V and 2 from J, leaving 14 bases between them. CDR3 nucleotide sequence: TGTGCCAGCAGCCACCGGAACAGGATCACAGATACGCAGTATTTT. Translation gives CASSHRNRITDTQYF.

The gene calls are TRBV6-1 and TRBJ1-4; TRBD1 matches 7 bases. This CDR3 is built from 15 residues. Germline V lookup: CDR1 MNHNS, CDR2 SASEGT. The V gene end was trimmed by 7 bases and the J gene end by 0 bases; junction bases not matched to a gene: 5. The CDR3 nucleotides read TGTGCCAGCAATCCTACAGGGGCAACTAATGAAAAACTGTTTTTT. Protein product: CASNPTGATNEKLFF.

V usage is TRBV2 and J usage is TRBJ2-7; 8 bases are shared with TRBD1. V gave up 4 bases and J gave up 3 bases; unmatched junction bases: 8. Germline values: CDR1 SNHLY, CDR2 FYNNEI. The CDR3 loop spans 15 amino acids. CDR3 residues: CASSGRQGTYYEQYF. The CDR3 nucleotides read TGTGCCAGCAGTGGGCGACAGGGGACCTACTACGAGCAGTACTTC.